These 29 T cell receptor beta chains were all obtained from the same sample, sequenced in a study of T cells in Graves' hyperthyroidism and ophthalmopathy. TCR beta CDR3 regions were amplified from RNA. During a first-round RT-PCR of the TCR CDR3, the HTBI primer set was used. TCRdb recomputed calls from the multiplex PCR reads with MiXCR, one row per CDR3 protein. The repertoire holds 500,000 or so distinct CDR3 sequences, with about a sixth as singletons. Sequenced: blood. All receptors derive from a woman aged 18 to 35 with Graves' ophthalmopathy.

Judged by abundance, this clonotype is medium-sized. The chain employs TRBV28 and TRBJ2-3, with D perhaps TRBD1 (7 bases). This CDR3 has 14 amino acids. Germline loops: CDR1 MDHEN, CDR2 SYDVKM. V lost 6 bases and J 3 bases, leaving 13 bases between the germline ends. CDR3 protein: CASSRGVVTDTQYF. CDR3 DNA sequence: TGTGCCAGCAGCAGGGGGGTAGTTACAGATACGCAGTATTTT.

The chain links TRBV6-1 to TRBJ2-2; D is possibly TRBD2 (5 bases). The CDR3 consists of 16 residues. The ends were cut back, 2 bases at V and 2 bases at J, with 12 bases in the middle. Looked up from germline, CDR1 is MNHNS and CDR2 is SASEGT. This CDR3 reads CASSEKIGKNTGELFF. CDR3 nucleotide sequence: TGTGCCAGCAGTGAAAAAATCGGGAAAAACACCGGGGAGCTGTTTTTT.

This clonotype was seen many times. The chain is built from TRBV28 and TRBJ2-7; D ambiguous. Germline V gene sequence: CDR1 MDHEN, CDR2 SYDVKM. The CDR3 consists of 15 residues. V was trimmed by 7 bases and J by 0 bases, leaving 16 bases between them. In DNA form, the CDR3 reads TGTGCCAGCACCCCGGACGGAAGCGCCTCCTACGAGCAGTACTTC. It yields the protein CASTPDGSASYEQYF.

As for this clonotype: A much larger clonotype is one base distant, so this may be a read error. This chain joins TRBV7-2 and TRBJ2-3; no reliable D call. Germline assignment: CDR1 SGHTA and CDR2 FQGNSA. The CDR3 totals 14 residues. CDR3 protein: CASSLATFTDMQYF. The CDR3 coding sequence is TGTGCCAGCAGCTTAGCGACGTTCACAGATATGCAGTATTTT.

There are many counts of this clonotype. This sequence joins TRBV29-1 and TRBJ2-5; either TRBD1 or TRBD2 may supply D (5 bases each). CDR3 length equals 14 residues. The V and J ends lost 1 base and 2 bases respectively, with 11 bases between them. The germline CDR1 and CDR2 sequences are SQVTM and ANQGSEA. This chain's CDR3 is CSVEATGLQETQYF. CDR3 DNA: TGCAGCGTTGAAGCTACGGGGCTACAAGAGACCCAGTACTTC.

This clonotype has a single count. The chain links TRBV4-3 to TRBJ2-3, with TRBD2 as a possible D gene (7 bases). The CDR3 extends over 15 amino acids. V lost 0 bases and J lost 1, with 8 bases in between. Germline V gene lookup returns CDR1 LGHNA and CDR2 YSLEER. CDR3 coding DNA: TGCGCCAGCAGCCAAGAGGGGGGGCGCACAGATACGCAGTATTTT. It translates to CASSQEGGRTDTQYF.

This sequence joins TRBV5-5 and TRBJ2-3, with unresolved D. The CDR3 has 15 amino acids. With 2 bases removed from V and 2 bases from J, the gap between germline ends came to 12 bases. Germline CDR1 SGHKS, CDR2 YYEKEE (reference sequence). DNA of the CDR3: TGTGCCAGCAGCTTTCTGTCAGGAGACACAGATACGCAGTATTTT. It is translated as CASSFLSGDTDTQYF.

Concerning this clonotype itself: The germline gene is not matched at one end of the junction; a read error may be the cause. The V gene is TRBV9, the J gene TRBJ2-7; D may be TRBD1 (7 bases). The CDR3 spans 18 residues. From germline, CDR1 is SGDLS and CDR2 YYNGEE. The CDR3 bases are TGTACCAGCAGCGCCGGAGGAGGGGGCGGGACATGGGACTACGAGCAGTACTTC. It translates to CTSSAGGGGGTWDYEQYF.

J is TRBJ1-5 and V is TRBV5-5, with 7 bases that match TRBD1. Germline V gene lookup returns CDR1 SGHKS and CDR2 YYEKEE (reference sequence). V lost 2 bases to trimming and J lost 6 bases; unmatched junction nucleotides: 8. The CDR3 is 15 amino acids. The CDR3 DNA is TGTGCCAGCAGCTTTCAATTAGGGGGCGGTCAGCCCCAGCATTTT. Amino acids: CASSFQLGGGQPQHF.

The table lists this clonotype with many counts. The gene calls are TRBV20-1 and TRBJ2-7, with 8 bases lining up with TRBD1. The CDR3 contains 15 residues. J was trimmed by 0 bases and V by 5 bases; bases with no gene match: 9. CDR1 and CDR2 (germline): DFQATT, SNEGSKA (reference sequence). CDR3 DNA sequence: TGCAGTGCTCACCGGGACAGGCTTAGCTCCTACGAGCAGTACTTC. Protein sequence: CSAHRDRLSSYEQYF.

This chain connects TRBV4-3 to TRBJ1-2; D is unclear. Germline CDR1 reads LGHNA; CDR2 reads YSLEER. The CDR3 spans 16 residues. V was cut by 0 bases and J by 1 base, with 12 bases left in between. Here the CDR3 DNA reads TGCGCCAGCAGCCAAGATGATGTAGTCAATAACTATGGCTACACCTTC. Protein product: CASSQDDVVNNYGYTF.

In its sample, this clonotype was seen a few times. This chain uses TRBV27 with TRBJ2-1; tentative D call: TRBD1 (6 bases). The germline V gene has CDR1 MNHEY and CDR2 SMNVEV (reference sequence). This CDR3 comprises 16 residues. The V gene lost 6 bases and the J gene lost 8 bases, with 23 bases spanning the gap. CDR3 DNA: TGTGCCAGCAGGCAAGTAACGGGACACCCTCAGCATGAGCAGTTCTTC. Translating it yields CASRQVTGHPQHEQFF.

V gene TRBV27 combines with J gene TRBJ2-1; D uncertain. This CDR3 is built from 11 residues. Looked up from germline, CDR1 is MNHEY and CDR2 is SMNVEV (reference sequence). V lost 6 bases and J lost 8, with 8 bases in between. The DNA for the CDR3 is TGTGCCAGCAGACGGCTCTATGAGCAGTTCTTC. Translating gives CASRRLYEQFF.

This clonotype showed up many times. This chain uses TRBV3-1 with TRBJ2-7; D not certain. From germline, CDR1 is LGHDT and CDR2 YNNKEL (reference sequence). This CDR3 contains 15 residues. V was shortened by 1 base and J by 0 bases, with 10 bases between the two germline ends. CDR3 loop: CASSQGSHSSYEQYF. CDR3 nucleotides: TGTGCCAGCAGCCAAGGTTCACACAGCTCCTACGAGCAGTACTTC.

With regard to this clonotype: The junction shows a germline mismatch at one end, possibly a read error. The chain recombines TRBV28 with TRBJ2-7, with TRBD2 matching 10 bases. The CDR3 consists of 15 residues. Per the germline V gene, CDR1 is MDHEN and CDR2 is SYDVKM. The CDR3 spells CASSPGASGGYERYF. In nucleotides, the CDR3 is TGTGCCAGCAGCCCCGGGGCTAGCGGGGGCTACGAGCGGTACTTC.

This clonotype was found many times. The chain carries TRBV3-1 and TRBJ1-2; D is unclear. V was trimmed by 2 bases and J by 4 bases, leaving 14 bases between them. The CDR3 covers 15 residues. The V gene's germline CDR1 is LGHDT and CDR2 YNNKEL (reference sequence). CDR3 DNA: TGTGCCAGCAGCCAAAACTTTGAGGGCGTCTATGGCTACACCTTC. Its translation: CASSQNFEGVYGYTF.

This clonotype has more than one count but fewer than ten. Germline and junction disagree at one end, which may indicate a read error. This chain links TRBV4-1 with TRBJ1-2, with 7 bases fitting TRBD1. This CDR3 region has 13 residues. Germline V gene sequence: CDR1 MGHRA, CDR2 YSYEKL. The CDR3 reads CASSQGQGYSYTF. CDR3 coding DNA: TGCGCCAGCAGCCAAGGACAGGGCTATAGCTACACCTTC.

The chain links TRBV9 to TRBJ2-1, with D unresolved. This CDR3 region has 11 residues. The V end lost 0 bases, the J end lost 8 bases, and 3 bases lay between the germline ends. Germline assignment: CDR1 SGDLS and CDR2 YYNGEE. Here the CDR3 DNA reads TGTGCCAGCAGCGTAGCTGATGAGCAGTTCTTC. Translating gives CASSVADEQFF.

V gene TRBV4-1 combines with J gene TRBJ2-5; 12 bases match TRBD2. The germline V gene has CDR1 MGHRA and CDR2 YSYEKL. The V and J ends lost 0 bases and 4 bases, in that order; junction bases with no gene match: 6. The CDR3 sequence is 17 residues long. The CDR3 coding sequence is TGCGCCAGCAGCCAAGATTCTAGCGGGGGGGCCCCAGAGACCCAGTACTTC. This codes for CASSQDSSGGAPETQYF.

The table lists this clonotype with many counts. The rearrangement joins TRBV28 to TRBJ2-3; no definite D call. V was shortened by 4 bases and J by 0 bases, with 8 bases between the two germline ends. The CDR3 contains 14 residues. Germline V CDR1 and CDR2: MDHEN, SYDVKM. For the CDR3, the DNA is TGTGCCAGCAGTTCAAGCAGGAGCACAGATACGCAGTATTTT. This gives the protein CASSSSRSTDTQYF.

The CDR3 protein is CASSYTGGGTDTQYF. The DNA of the CDR3 is TGTGCCAGCAGCTATACTGGGGGGGGCACAGATACGCAGTATTTT. The V call is TRBV7-2, the J call TRBJ2-3, with TRBD2 matching over 7 bases. CDR1 SGHTA and CDR2 FQGNSA come from the germline V gene. The CDR3 runs to 15 residues. The V segment lost 4 bases and the J segment 1 base; nucleotides outside the gene matches: 5.

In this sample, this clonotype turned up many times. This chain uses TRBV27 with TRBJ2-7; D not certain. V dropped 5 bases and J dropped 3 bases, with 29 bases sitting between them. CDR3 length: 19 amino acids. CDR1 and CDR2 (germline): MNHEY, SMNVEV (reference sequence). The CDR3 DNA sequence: TGTGCCAGCAGTCGGGCCCCCGGACCCCCGATACTTAAAAACTACGAGCAGTACTTC. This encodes CASSRAPGPPILKNYEQYF.

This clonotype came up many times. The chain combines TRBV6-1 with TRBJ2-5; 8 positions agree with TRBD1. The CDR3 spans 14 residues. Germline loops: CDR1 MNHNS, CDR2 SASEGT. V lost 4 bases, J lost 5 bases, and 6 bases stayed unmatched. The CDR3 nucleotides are TGTGCCAGCAGTGGCGGGACAGGCAGGGAGACCCAGTACTTC. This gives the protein CASSGGTGRETQYF.

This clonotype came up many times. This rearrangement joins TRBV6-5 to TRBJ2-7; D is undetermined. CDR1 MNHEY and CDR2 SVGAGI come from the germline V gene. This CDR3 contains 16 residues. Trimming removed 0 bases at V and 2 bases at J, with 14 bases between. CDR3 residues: CASSYSLGETPYEQYF. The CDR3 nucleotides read TGTGCCAGCAGTTACTCCCTCGGAGAGACCCCCTACGAGCAGTACTTC.

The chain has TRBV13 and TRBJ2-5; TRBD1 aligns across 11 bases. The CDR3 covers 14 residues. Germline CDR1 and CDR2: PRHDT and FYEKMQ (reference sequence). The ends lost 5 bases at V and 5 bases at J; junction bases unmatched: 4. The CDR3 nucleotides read TGTGCCAGCAGCCAAGGACAGGGGGCCGAGACCCAGTACTTC. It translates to CASSQGQGAETQYF.

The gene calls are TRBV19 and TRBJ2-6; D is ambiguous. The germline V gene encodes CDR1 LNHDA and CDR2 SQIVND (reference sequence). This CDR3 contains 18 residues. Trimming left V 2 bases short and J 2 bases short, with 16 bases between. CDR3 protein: CASSISRGPFTGANVLTF. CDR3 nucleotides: TGTGCCAGTAGTATATCCCGCGGTCCGTTTACTGGGGCCAACGTCCTGACTTTC.

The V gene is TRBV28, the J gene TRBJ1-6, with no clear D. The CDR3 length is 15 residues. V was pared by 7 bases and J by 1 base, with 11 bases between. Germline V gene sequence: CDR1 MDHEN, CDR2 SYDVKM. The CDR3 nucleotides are TGTGCCAGCACCCGCCGGGTTTCCTATAATTCACCCCTCCACTTT. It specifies CASTRRVSYNSPLHF.

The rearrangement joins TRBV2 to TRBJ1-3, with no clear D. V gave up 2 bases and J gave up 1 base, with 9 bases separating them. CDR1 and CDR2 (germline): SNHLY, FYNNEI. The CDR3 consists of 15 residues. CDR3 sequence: CASSEREGSGNTIYF. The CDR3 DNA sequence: TGTGCCAGCAGTGAAAGGGAGGGTTCTGGAAACACCATATATTTT.

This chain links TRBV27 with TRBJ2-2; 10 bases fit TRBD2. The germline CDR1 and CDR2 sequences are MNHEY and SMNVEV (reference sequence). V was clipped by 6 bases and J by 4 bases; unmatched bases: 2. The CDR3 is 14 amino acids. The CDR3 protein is CASRGLALTGELFF. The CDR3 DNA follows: TGTGCCAGCAGGGGACTAGCGCTCACCGGGGAGCTGTTTTTT.